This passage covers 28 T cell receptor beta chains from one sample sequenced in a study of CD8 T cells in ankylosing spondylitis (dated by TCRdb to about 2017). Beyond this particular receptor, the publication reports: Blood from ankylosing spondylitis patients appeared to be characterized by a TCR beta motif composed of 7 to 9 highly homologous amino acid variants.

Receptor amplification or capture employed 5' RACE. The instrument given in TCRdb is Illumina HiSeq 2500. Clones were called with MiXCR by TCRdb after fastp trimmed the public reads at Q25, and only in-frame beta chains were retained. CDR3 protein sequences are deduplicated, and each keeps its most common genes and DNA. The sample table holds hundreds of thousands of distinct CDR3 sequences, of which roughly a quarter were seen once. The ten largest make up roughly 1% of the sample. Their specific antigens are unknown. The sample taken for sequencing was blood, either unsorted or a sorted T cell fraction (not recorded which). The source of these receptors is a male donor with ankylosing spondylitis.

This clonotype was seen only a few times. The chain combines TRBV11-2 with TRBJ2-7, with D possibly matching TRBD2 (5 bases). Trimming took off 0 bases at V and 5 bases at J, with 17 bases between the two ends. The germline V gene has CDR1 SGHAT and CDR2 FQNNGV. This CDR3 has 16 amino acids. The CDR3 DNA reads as TGTGCCAGCAGCTTAGATTTGGGCGGAGGAGCCCACGAGCAGTACTTC. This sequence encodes CASSLDLGGGAHEQYF.

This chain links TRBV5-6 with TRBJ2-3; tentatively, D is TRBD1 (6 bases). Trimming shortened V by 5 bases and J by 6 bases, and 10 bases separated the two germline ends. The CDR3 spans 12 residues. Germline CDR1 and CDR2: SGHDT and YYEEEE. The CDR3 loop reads CASRGGPDTQYF. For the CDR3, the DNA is TGTGCCAGCAGAGGGGGTCCGGATACGCAGTATTTT.

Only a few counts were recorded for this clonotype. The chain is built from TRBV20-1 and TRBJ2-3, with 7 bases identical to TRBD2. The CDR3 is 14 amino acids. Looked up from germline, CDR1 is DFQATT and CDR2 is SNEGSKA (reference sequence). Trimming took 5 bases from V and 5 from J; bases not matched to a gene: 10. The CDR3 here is CSAPPAGALDTQYF. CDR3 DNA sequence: TGCAGTGCTCCCCCTGCGGGAGCGTTAGATACGCAGTATTTT.

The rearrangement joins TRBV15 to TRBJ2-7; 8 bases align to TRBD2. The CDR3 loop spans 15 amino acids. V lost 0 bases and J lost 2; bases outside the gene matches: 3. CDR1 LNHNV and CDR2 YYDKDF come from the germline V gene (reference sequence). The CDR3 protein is CATSREGLATYEQYF. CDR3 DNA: TGTGCCACCAGCAGAGAAGGACTAGCAACCTACGAGCAGTACTTC.

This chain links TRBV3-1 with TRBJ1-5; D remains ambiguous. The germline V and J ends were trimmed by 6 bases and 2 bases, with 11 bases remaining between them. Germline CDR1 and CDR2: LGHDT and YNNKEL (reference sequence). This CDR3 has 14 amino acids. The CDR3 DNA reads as TGTGCCAGCAGTCCTACTTTTCGCAATCAGCCCCAGCATTTT. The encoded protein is CASSPTFRNQPQHF.

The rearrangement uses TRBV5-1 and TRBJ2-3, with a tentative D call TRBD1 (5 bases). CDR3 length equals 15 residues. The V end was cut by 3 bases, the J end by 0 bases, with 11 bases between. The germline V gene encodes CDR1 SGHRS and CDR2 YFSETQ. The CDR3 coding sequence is TGCGCCAGCAGCTCAAGCAGGGTTAGCACAGATACGCAGTATTTT. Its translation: CASSSSRVSTDTQYF.

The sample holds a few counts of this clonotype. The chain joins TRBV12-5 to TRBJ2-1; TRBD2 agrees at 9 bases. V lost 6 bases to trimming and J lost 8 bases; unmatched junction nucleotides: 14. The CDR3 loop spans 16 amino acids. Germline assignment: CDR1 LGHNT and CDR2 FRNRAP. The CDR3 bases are TGTGCTAGTGGCCCGACTCGGATAGCGGGAGATGATGAGCAGTTCTTC. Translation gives CASGPTRIAGDDEQFF.

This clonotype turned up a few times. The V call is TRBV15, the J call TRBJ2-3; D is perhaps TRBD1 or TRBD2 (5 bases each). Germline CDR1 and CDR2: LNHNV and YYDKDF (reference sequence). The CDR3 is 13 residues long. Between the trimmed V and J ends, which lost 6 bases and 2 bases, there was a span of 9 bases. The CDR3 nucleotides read TGTGCCACCAGGGTGGGGACCACAGATACGCAGTATTTT. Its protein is CATRVGTTDTQYF.

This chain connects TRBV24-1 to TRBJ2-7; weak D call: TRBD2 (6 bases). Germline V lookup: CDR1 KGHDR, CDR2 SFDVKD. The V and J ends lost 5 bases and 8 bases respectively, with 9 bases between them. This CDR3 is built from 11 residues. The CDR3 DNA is TGTGCCACCAGTGCAGGGAGGCAGCAGTACTTC. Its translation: CATSAGRQQYF.

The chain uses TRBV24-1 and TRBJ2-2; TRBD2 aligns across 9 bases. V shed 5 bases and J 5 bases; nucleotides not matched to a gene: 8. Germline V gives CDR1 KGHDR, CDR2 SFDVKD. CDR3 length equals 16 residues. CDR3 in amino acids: CATSAPARGGTGELFF. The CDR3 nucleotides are TGTGCCACCAGTGCTCCAGCGCGGGGGGGGACCGGGGAGCTGTTTTTT.

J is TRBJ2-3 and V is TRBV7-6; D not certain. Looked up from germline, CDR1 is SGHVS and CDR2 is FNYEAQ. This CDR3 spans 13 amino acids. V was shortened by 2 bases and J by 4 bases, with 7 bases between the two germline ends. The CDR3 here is CASSLSQSDTQYF. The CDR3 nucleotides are TGTGCCAGCAGCTTAAGCCAGTCAGATACGCAGTATTTT. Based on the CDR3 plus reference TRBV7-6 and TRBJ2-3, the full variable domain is GAGVSQSPRYKVTKRGQDVALRCDPISGHVSLYWYRQALGQGPEFLTYFNYEAQQDKSGLPNDRFSAERPEGSISTLTIQRTEQRDSAMYRCASSLSQSDTQYFGPGTRLTVL.

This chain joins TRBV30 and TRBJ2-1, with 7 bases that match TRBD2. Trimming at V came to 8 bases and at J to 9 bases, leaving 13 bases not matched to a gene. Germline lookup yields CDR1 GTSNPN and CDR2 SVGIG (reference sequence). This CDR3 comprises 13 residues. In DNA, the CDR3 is TGTGCCCGGTCCGGAGGACTAGGGGTTGAGCAGTTCTTC. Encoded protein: CARSGGLGVEQFF.

For the CDR3, the DNA is TGCAGTGCTCTTGACACGGAGAATTCACCCCTCCACTTT. Its protein is CSALDTENSPLHF. This chain connects TRBV20-1 to TRBJ1-6; D gene unclear. Trimming left V 5 bases short and J 7 bases short, with 12 bases between. This CDR3 contains 13 residues. Looked up from germline, CDR1 is DFQATT and CDR2 is SNEGSKA (reference sequence).

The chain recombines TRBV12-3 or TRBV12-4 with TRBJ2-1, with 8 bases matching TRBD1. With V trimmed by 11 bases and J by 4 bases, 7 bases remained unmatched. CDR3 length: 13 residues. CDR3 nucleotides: TGTGCCGCGAGGACAGGGATTTACAATGAGCAGTTCTTC. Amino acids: CAARTGIYNEQFF.

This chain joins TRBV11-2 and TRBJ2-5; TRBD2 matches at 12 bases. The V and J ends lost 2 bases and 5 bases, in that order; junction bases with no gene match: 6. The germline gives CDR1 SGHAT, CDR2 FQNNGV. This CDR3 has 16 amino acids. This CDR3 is CASSLLTSGRSETQYF. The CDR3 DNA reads TGTGCCAGCAGCTTACTGACTAGCGGGAGAAGCGAGACCCAGTACTTC.

The CDR3 nucleotides are TGTGCCAGTAGTACAGATCGGGACAGCTCTTCGGGAAACACCATATATTTT. The encoded protein is CASSTDRDSSSGNTIYF. The chain uses TRBV19 and TRBJ1-3, with 7 bases identical to TRBD1. Germline CDR1 is LNHDA and CDR2 is SQIVND (reference sequence). V shed 4 bases, J shed 4 bases, and the junction held 13 bases outside the gene matches. This CDR3 has 17 amino acids.

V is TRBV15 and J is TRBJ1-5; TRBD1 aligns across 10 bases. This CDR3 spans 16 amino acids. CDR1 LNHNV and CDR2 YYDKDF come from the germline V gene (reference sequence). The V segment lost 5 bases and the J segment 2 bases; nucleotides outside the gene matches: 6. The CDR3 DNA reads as TGTGCCACCAGCCAAGACAGGGGGCGCGGCAATCAGCCCCAGCATTTT. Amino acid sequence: CATSQDRGRGNQPQHF.

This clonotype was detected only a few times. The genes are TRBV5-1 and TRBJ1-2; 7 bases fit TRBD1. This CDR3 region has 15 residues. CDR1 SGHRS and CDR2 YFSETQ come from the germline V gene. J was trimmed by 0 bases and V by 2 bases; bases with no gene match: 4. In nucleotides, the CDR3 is TGCGCCAGCAGCTTCCGGACAGGACCTAACTATGGCTACACCTTC. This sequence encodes CASSFRTGPNYGYTF.

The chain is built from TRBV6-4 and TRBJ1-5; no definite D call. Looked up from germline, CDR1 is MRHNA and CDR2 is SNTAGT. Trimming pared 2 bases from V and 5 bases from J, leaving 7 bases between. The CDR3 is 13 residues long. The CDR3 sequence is CASSDGLDQPQHF. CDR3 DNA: TGTGCCAGCAGTGACGGTCTGGATCAGCCCCAGCATTTT.

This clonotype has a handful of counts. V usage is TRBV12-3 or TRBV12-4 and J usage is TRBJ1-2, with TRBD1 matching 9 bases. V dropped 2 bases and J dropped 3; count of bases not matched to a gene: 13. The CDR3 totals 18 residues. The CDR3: CASSLIGSGTGPDYGYTF. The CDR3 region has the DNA TGTGCCAGCAGTTTAATTGGTTCCGGGACAGGGCCCGACTATGGCTACACCTTC.

CDR3 sequence reads: CASSQDLRRLAGVGEQFF. The CDR3 bases are TGTGCCAGCAGCCAAGATCTGCGACGGCTAGCGGGAGTGGGTGAGCAGTTCTTC. The chain has TRBV3-1 and TRBJ2-1, with 10 nucleotides matching TRBD2. The CDR3 runs 18 residues. The germline gives CDR1 LGHDT, CDR2 YNNKEL (reference sequence). V was clipped by 0 bases and J by 9 bases; unmatched bases: 14.

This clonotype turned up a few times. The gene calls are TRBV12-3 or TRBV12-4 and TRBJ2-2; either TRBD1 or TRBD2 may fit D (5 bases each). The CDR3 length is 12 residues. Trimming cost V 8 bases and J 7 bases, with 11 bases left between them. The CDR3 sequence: CASQGPGGELFF. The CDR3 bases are TGTGCCAGCCAGGGACCCGGCGGGGAGCTGTTTTTT.

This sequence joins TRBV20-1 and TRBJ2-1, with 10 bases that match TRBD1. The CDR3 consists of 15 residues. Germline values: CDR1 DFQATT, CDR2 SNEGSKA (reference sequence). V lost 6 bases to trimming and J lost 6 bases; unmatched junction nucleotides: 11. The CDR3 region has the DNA TGCAGTGCCGCCGGGACAGGGGTCGGCAGCAATGAGCAGTTCTTC. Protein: CSAAGTGVGSNEQFF.

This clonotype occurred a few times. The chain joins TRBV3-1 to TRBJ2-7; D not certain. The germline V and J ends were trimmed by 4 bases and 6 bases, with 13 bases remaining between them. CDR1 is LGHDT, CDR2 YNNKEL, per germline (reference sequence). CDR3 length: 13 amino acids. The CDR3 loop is CASSLSSLSEQYV. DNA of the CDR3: TGTGCCAGCAGCCTAAGCTCACTTTCCGAGCAGTACGTC.

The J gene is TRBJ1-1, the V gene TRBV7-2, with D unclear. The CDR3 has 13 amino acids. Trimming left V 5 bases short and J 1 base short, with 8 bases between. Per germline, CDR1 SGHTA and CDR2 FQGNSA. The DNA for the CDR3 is TGTGCCAGCAGCCAGGACTGGAACACTGAAGCTTTCTTT. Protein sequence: CASSQDWNTEAFF.

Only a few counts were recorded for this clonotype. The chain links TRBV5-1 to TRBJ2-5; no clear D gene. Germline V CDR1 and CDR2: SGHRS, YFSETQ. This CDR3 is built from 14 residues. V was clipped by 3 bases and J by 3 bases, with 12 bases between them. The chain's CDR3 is CASSSKAYKETQYF. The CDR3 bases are TGCGCCAGCAGCTCGAAGGCCTATAAAGAGACCCAGTACTTC.

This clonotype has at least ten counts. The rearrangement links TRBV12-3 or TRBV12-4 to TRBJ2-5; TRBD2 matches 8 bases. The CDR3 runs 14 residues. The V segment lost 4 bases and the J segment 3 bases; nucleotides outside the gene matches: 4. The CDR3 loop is CASSSLAGKETQYF. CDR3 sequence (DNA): TGTGCCAGCAGTTCCTTAGCGGGAAAAGAGACCCAGTACTTC.

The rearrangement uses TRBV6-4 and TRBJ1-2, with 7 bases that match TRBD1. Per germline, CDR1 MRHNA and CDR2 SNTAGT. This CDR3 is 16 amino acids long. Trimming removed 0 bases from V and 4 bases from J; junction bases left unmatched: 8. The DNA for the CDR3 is TGTGCCAGCAGTGACTCTGAGACAGGGTCCGTCTATGGCTACACCTTC. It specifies CASSDSETGSVYGYTF.